A selection of T cell receptor beta chains follows, all from one sample in a study of cytomegalovirus exposure and HLA in healthy donors. Sequencing was performed with immunoSEQ multiplex PCR; in TCRdb, only in-frame clones are kept and a portion is missing. The table includes about 140,000 clones, approximately 78% detected once. The sample comprised PBMCs. The receptors shown here come from a man younger than 35 in good health and CMV-seropositive. Both conserved end residues are part of each CDR3.

>TRBJ2-3|TRBV27
CASSYSSGSPPTDTQYF
>TRBJ2-1|TRBV7-6
CASSLVSNGNEQFF
>TRBJ1-5|TRBV4-2
CASSQVLDTSNQPQHF
>TRBJ2-7|TRBV7-9
CASSVSGVYYEQYF
>TRBJ2-3|TRBV7-2
CASSLAGGTDTQYF
>TRBJ1-1|TRBV5-1
CASSLGTDEAFF
>TRBJ1-2|TRBV7-9
CASSALGYTF
>TRBJ2-7|TRBV5-1
CASSLTAGVNEQYF
>TRBJ2-5|TRBV28
CASSLYGKDGETQYF
>TRBJ1-4|TRBV5-1
CASSLTATNEKLFF
>TRBJ1-4|TRBV28
CASNTAAASTNEKLFF
>TRBJ2-2|TRBV10-3
CAIRGSDTGELFF
>TRBJ1-2|TRBV6-5
CASSYSRGNYGYTF
>TRBJ1-2|TRBV6-5
CASSYSHRDYGYTF
>TRBJ1-1|TRBV7-9
CASSLLFVGQGSTEAFF
>TRBJ1-2|TRBV28
CASSFRGREDYGYTF
>TRBJ2-2|TRBV21-1
CASSKGWTGRTGELFF
>TRBJ2-7|TRBV6-5
CASKVGGSYEQYF
>TRBJ1-1|TRBV28
CASSPYRSGNTEAFF
>TRBJ2-5|TRBV6-5
CASRAYRGSVTQYF
>TRBJ2-5|TRBV5-4
CASSSPGGAGVEWETQYF
>TRBJ2-5|TRBV7-2
CASSSRMGGEGPQETQYF
>TRBJ1-4|TRBV18
CASSPSTGNEKLFF
>TRBJ1-1|TRBV27
CASSVMGGGWTEAFF
>TRBJ1-1|TRBV28
CASSTILDGGWSTTEAFF
>TRBJ2-3|TRBV5-8
CASRPLAAGVGTQYF
>TRBJ1-2|TRBV29-1
CSVDRAGYTF
>TRBJ2-7|TRBV28
CASSLTSGTYEQYF
>TRBJ2-3|TRBV27
CASRVYSSTDTQYF
>TRBJ2-5|TRBV6-5
CASSLRTAGETQYF
>TRBJ1-1|TRBV10-3
CAISERGQGKAFF
>TRBJ1-2|TRBV5-1
CASSLIRDSHGYTF
>TRBJ2-2|TRBV28
CASSPPGTGYTGELFF
>TRBJ2-7|TRBV5-4
CASSLGGTYEQYF
>TRBJ2-7|TRBV6-5
CASSYPGSSYEQYF
>TRBJ2-7|TRBV5-1
CASSLGVGSYEQYF
>TRBJ1-2|TRBV27
CASSGGSYGYTF
>TRBJ1-6|TRBV7-9
CASSLGLRIRESPLHF
>TRBJ2-1|TRBV28
CASSLVREQFF
>TRBJ2-7|TRBV11-2
CASSLIQGGEQYF
>TRBJ2-2|TRBV2
CASIKTGSSNTGELFF
>TRBJ2-4|TRBV6-1
CASSVDTGGIYIQYF
>TRBJ2-7|TRBV2
CASSRGFTYEQYF
>TRBJ1-1|TRBV7-9
CASSLRTENTEAFF
>TRBJ1-2|TRBV19
CASSILGDRNYGYTF
>TRBJ1-2|TRBV28
CASSAPGQPTGLGSYTF
>TRBJ2-7|TRBV5-4
CASSLGPQGAPTYEQYF